The 25 T cell receptor beta chains below were found in one sample sequenced in a study of blood T cell repertoires in COVID-19. Libraries were prepared by immunoSEQ multiplex PCR; TCRdb keeps only in-frame clonotypes and omits some of them. The data contain 52,000 or so clones, about 88% of them singletons. Sequencing was carried out using peripheral blood. These receptors all stem from a man in his sixties with active COVID-19.

This clone was detected once. This chain links TRBV2 with TRBJ2-7; 9 nucleotides line up with TRBD1. The CDR3 runs 16 residues. Trimming cost V 5 bases and J 3 bases; bases outside gene matches: 11. Germline V gives CDR1 SNHLY, CDR2 FYNNEI. The DNA for the CDR3 is TGTGCCAGCAGTAGGAGCTCCGGGACAGGGTTCTACGAGCAGTACTTC. Translated, it gives CASSRSSGTGFYEQYF.

The chain carries TRBV10-3 and TRBJ1-1, with TRBD1 as a possible D gene (5 bases). The V gene's germline CDR1 is ENHRY and CDR2 SYGVKD. With 6 bases removed from V and 1 base from J, the gap between germline ends came to 9 bases. This CDR3 has 13 residues. CDR3: CAISGGRNTEAFF. CDR3 coding DNA: TGTGCCATCAGCGGGGGGAGGAACACTGAAGCTTTCTTT.

The rearrangement uses TRBV2 and TRBJ2-1; 11 bases align to TRBD2. J lost 6 bases, V lost 8 bases, and 6 bases had no gene match. The V gene's germline CDR1 is SNHLY and CDR2 FYNNEI. The CDR3 is made up of 14 amino acids. CDR3: CASGTSGRGNEQFF. CDR3 in DNA: TGTGCCAGCGGGACTAGCGGCAGGGGCAATGAGCAGTTCTTC.

In its sample, this clone was seen once. V usage is TRBV6-6 and J usage is TRBJ2-1; 10 nucleotides match TRBD2. The length of the CDR3 is 16 residues. The V gene's germline CDR1 is MNHNY and CDR2 SVGAGI (reference sequence). V was clipped by 6 bases and J by 1 base; unmatched bases: 6. The CDR3 nucleotides are TGTGCCAGCAGCTCCCGGACTAGCGGTTCCTACAATGAGCAGTTCTTC. This sequence encodes CASSSRTSGSYNEQFF.

To note about this clone: One end of the junction does not line up with germline, which may come from a read error. This chain connects TRBV11-2 to TRBJ2-1; 8 positions agree with TRBD2. This CDR3 has 15 amino acids. Per the germline V gene, CDR1 is SGHAT and CDR2 is FQNNGV. The CDR3 DNA reads TGTGCCAGCAGCCCAGTAGCGGGGCCCTACCATGAGCAGTTCTTC. Its protein product is CASSPVAGPYHEQFF.

V and J are TRBV5-4 and TRBJ1-1, with 9 bases aligning to TRBD1. J was trimmed by 1 base and V by 5 bases; bases with no gene match: 6. Germline assignment: CDR1 SGHNT and CDR2 YYREEE (reference sequence). This CDR3 comprises 15 residues. CDR3 loop: CASRRPGQGNTEAFF. CDR3 DNA sequence: TGTGCCAGCAGACGCCCGGGACAGGGGAACACTGAAGCTTTCTTT.

In DNA form, the CDR3 reads TGCGCCAGCAGCCTACAGGCAATTGGGGACACTGAAGCTTTCTTT. It translates to CASSLQAIGDTEAFF. The rearrangement joins TRBV5-1 to TRBJ1-1, with D possibly being TRBD1 (5 bases). CDR1 is SGHRS, CDR2 YFSETQ, per germline. Trimming stripped 4 bases from V and 3 bases from J, with 16 bases between. The CDR3 covers 15 residues. Full variable domain (missing parts from reference TRBV5-1 and TRBJ1-1): KAGVTQTPRYLIKTRGQQVTLSCSPISGHRSVSWYQQTPGQGLQFLFEYFSETQRNKGNFPGRFSGRQFSNSRSEMNVSTLELGDSALYLCASSLQAIGDTEAFFGQGTRLTVV.

This sequence joins TRBV27 and TRBJ2-7; tentative D call: TRBD1 (6 bases). The ends were cut back, 9 bases at V and 2 bases at J, with 17 bases in the middle. The length of the CDR3 is 14 residues. From germline, CDR1 is MNHEY and CDR2 SMNVEV (reference sequence). The chain's CDR3 is CASYRDTLPYEQYF. The CDR3 region has the DNA TGTGCCAGTTACCGGGACACGCTTCCCTACGAGCAGTACTTC.

The chain couples TRBV29-1 to TRBJ2-1; no reliable D call. V lost 0 bases to trimming and J lost 2 bases, with 8 bases between them. The CDR3 covers 14 residues. Germline CDR1 is SQVTM and CDR2 is ANQGSEA. This CDR3 reads CSVEETHTYNEQFF. DNA of the CDR3: TGCAGCGTTGAAGAGACACACACCTACAATGAGCAGTTCTTC.

The chain links TRBV18 to TRBJ2-5; 10 nucleotides match TRBD1. Germline loops: CDR1 KGHSH, CDR2 LQKENI. This CDR3 contains 15 residues. The V gene end was trimmed by 2 bases and the J gene end by 3 bases; junction bases not matched to a gene: 3. The CDR3 DNA reads as TGTGCCAGCTCACCAGGTGGGACAGGGGAAGAGACCCAGTACTTC. Encoded protein: CASSPGGTGEETQYF.

This chain links TRBV18 with TRBJ2-7; maybe TRBD2 (6 bases). Germline V gives CDR1 KGHSH, CDR2 LQKENI. V dropped 3 bases and J dropped 6 bases, with 12 bases sitting between them. There are 13 residues in the CDR3. CDR3: CASSPASEGEQYF. The DNA for the CDR3 is TGTGCCAGCTCACCTGCTAGCGAAGGCGAGCAGTACTTC.

The chain employs TRBV29-1 and TRBJ2-5; the D gene is possibly TRBD1 (6 bases). The CDR3 runs 14 residues. Germline V gene data show CDR1 as SQVTM and CDR2 as ANQGSEA. V gave up 4 bases and J gave up 0 bases, with 12 bases separating them. CDR3 bases: TGCAGCGTTGTAGGGACACGGTACCAAGAGACCCAGTACTTC. It is translated as CSVVGTRYQETQYF.

The gene calls are TRBV6-6 and TRBJ1-1; 11 bases align to TRBD1. V was clipped by 8 bases and J by 0 bases; unmatched bases: 5. Germline V gives CDR1 MNHNY, CDR2 SVGAGI (reference sequence). This CDR3 comprises 15 residues. CDR3 DNA: TGTGCCAGCGGATTGGGACAGGGGGTGAACACTGAAGCTTTCTTT. The encoded protein is CASGLGQGVNTEAFF.

This sequence joins TRBV12-3 or TRBV12-4 and TRBJ1-5, with D unresolved. The CDR3 has 13 amino acids. The V end was cut by 7 bases, the J end by 4 bases, with 11 bases between. The CDR3: CASTPAGNQPQHF. CDR3 DNA: TGTGCCAGCACCCCCGCGGGTAATCAGCCCCAGCATTTT.

This rearrangement joins TRBV7-8 to TRBJ2-1; TRBD2 matches at 14 bases. This CDR3 contains 16 residues. Germline CDR1 SGHVS, CDR2 FQNEAQ. V lost 5 bases, J lost 9 bases, and 9 bases stayed unmatched. In DNA form, the CDR3 reads TGTGCCAGCAGCCCGGGACTAGCGGGAGAACGAGTTGAGCAGTTCTTC. Protein: CASSPGLAGERVEQFF. The full variable domain, in which reference TRBV7-8 and TRBJ2-1 provide the parts outside the CDR3, is GAGVSQSPRYKVAKRGQDVALRCDPISGHVSLFWYQQALGQGPEFLTYFQNEAQLDKSGLPSDRFFAERPEGSVSTLKIQRTQQEDSAVYLCASSPGLAGERVEQFFGPGTRLTVL.

The chain uses TRBV11-3 and TRBJ2-7; D is ambiguous. The CDR3 extends over 13 amino acids. Trimming shortened V by 5 bases and J by 0 bases, and 8 bases separated the two germline ends. From germline, CDR1 is SGHNT and CDR2 YENEEA. CDR3: CASSPVNSYEQYF. DNA for the CDR3: TGTGCCAGCAGCCCAGTTAACTCCTACGAGCAGTACTTC.

This rearrangement joins TRBV4-1 to TRBJ2-5; 7 nucleotides line up with TRBD2. From germline, CDR1 is MGHRA and CDR2 YSYEKL. With V trimmed by 0 bases and J by 1 base, 8 bases remained unmatched. The CDR3 length is 17 residues. The CDR3 protein is CASSQERPSGPQETQYF. In DNA form, the CDR3 reads TGCGCCAGCAGCCAAGAACGGCCTAGCGGCCCCCAAGAGACCCAGTACTTC.

The rearrangement uses TRBV28 and TRBJ2-1, with 13 bases that match TRBD2. The germline V gene has CDR1 MDHEN and CDR2 SYDVKM. The trim removed 6 bases at V and 7 bases at J, leaving 3 bases unmatched. The CDR3 sequence is 14 residues long. The CDR3, as DNA: TGTGCCAGCAGGACGGGACTAGCGGGAAATGAGCAGTTCTTC. Encoded protein: CASRTGLAGNEQFF.

The chain has TRBV2 and TRBJ1-2; weak D call: TRBD1 (5 bases). CDR3 length: 13 residues. Per the germline V gene, CDR1 is SNHLY and CDR2 is FYNNEI. Trimming stripped 3 bases from V and 4 bases from J, with 9 bases between. The CDR3 DNA sequence: TGTGCCAGCAGTGACAGGGCCACCTATGGCTACACCTTC. Translating it yields CASSDRATYGYTF.

The CDR3 nucleotides are TGTGCCAGCAGCTTTAGGGTTACTAGCGGAACTCACACCGGGGAGCTGTTTTTT. Amino acids: CASSFRVTSGTHTGELFF. V gene TRBV11-3 combines with J gene TRBJ2-2; 8 bases line up with TRBD2. This CDR3 contains 18 residues. Germline V gene data show CDR1 as SGHNT and CDR2 as YENEEA. Losses at the gene ends were 3 bases for V and 3 bases for J; bases not matched to a gene: 12. The variable domain in full, with the rest retrieved from reference TRBV11-3 and TRBJ2-2, is EAGVVQSPRYKIIEKKQPVAFWCNPISGHNTLYWYLQNLGQGPELLIRYENEEAVDDSQLPKDRFSAERLKGVDSTLKIQPAELGDSAVYLCASSFRVTSGTHTGELFFGEGSRLTVL.

This chain links TRBV25-1 with TRBJ2-3, with TRBD2 identical over 11 bases. Germline V gene sequence: CDR1 MGHDK, CDR2 SYGVNS. The CDR3 extends over 17 amino acids. V shed 2 bases, J shed 1 base, and the junction held 5 bases outside the gene matches. CDR3 sequence: CASSERGLADRTDTQYF. CDR3 nucleotide sequence: TGTGCCAGCAGTGAAAGGGGACTAGCGGACCGCACAGATACGCAGTATTTT.

The chain employs TRBV12-3 or TRBV12-4 and TRBJ2-1; D perhaps matches TRBD2 (5 bases). V was clipped by 3 bases and J by 12 bases, with 12 bases between them. The CDR3 runs 12 residues. The CDR3 spells CASSFEGTGQFF. Here the CDR3 DNA reads TGTGCCAGCAGTTTTGAGGGAACCGGGCAGTTCTTC.

The rearrangement uses TRBV18 and TRBJ1-2; a possible D gene is TRBD1 (6 bases). CDR1 is KGHSH, CDR2 LQKENI, per germline. V was pared by 3 bases and J by 1 base, with 15 bases between. This CDR3 is built from 16 residues. The CDR3 region has the DNA TGTGCCAGCTCACCGTTACAGGGTACTGATAACTATGGCTACACCTTC. Amino acids: CASSPLQGTDNYGYTF.

The gene calls are TRBV7-9 and TRBJ2-2; the D is unclear. V was trimmed by 2 bases and J by 3 bases, leaving 4 bases between them. Germline CDR1 reads SEHNR; CDR2 reads FQNEAQ (reference sequence). The CDR3 has 13 residues. For the CDR3, the DNA is TGTGCCAGCAGCTTACGCGACACCGGGGAGCTGTTTTTT. This sequence encodes CASSLRDTGELFF. Full variable domain (missing parts from reference TRBV7-9 and TRBJ2-2): DTGVSQNPRHKITKRGQNVTFRCDPISEHNRLYWYRQTLGQGPEFLTYFQNEAQLEKSRLLSDRFSAERPKGSFSTLEIQRTEQGDSAMYLCASSLRDTGELFFGEGSRLTVL.

This clone was counted once. The V and J genes are TRBV11-2 and TRBJ2-2; 7 nucleotides align to TRBD1. Trimming cost V 3 bases and J 0 bases; bases outside gene matches: 1. Germline V gene lookup returns CDR1 SGHAT and CDR2 FQNNGV. CDR3 length equals 15 residues. CDR3 sequence (DNA): TGTGCCAGCAGCTTGACAGGGCCGAACACCGGGGAGCTGTTTTTT. This gives the protein CASSLTGPNTGELFF. The full variable domain, with the rest looked up from reference TRBV11-2 and TRBJ2-2, is EAGVAQSPRYKIIEKRQSVAFWCNPISGHATLYWYQQILGQGPKLLIQFQNNGVVDDSQLPKDRFSAERLKGVDSTLKIQPAKLEDSAVYLCASSLTGPNTGELFFGEGSRLTVL.